These 19 T cell receptor beta chains share one sample of origin, sequenced in a study of T-cell reconstitution after alpha-beta-depleted transplantation in children. Unique molecular identifiers featured in how the TCRbeta library was prepared. TCRdb redid the calling of the PCR reads with MiXCR, one entry per CDR3 protein. The sample has roughly 350,000 distinct CDR3 sequences, approximately 10% seen once. Sequenced material: PBMCs from the stem cell graft donor, taken from the stem cell graft. Receptors originate from a human donor who donated a stem cell graft to a child with acute lymphoblastic leukemia.

This clonotype was recorded a few times. This rearrangement joins TRBV4-1 to TRBJ2-1; D might be TRBD2 (5 bases). Germline values: CDR1 MGHRA, CDR2 YSYEKL. The germline V and J ends were trimmed by 0 bases and 0 bases, with 12 bases remaining between them. The CDR3 extends over 17 amino acids. CDR3 amino acids: CASSQDRSRGSYNEQFF. As DNA, the CDR3 is TGCGCCAGCAGCCAAGATCGGTCACGGGGCTCCTACAATGAGCAGTTCTTC.

This clonotype turned up a few times. The chain is built from TRBV27 and TRBJ2-2, with D perhaps being TRBD1 or TRBD2 (5 bases each). This CDR3 spans 14 amino acids. Trimming removed 4 bases at V and 4 bases at J, with 10 bases between. The germline V gene encodes CDR1 MNHEY and CDR2 SMNVEV (reference sequence). CDR3 amino acids: CASSYGTSTGELFF. The CDR3 DNA reads as TGTGCCAGCAGTTACGGGACGTCCACCGGGGAGCTGTTTTTT.

The chain has TRBV18 and TRBJ2-3; TRBD2 agrees at 7 bases. V lost 3 bases and J lost 4; bases outside the gene matches: 16. The CDR3 covers 18 residues. Looked up from germline, CDR1 is KGHSH and CDR2 is LQKENI. The CDR3 loop is CASSPTPLEGGRPDTQYF. The DNA of the CDR3 is TGTGCCAGCTCACCTACTCCGTTGGAGGGAGGGCGTCCAGATACGCAGTATTTT.

The sample holds a few counts of this clonotype. In DNA, the CDR3 is TGCAGTGGGTCAGGGGACCAAGAGACCCAGTACTTC. Amino acids: CSGSGDQETQYF. This chain links TRBV20-1 with TRBJ2-5, with D possibly matching TRBD1 (6 bases). Looked up from germline, CDR1 is DFQATT and CDR2 is SNEGSKA (reference sequence). The ends were cut back, 7 bases at V and 0 bases at J, with 9 bases in the middle. The CDR3 has 12 amino acids.

V and J are TRBV4-2 and TRBJ2-3; TRBD2 is a possible D gene (5 bases). Per germline, CDR1 LGHNA and CDR2 YNFKEQ. The CDR3 runs 15 residues. V lost 1 base, J lost 6 bases, and 14 bases lay in between. The DNA of the CDR3 is TGTGCCAGCAGCCAAGTCCTCCTCACGGGGGATACGCAGTATTTT. It yields the protein CASSQVLLTGDTQYF.

In nucleotides, the CDR3 is TGTGCCAGCAGCTTAGTTCAGATAGGCAAAAACATTCAGTACTTC. This encodes CASSLVQIGKNIQYF. The V and J genes are TRBV7-8 and TRBJ2-4; no firm D call. The V gene's germline CDR1 is SGHVS and CDR2 FQNEAQ. The germline V and J ends were trimmed by 1 base and 3 bases, with 10 bases remaining between them. The CDR3 has 15 residues.

As DNA, the CDR3 is TGCGCCAGCAGCCCCCGACCACCCCCAAGCTCCTACGAGCAGTACTTC. It yields the protein CASSPRPPPSSYEQYF. V gene TRBV5-1 combines with J gene TRBJ2-7; no reliable D call. V dropped 4 bases and J dropped 0 bases, with 17 bases sitting between them. The CDR3 is made up of 16 amino acids. CDR1 and CDR2 (germline): SGHRS, YFSETQ.

With regard to this clonotype: The junction differs from germline at one of its ends, possibly a read error. The chain couples TRBV9 to TRBJ1-1, with 12 nucleotides matching TRBD1. The CDR3 sequence is 14 residues long. Germline-derived CDR1 and CDR2 are SGDLS and YYNGEE. DNA for the CDR3: TGTTCCAGCAGCGTAGGGGACAGGGGGCGTGAAGCTTTCTTT. The encoded protein is CSSSVGDRGREAFF.

The chain combines TRBV6-2 or TRBV6-3 with TRBJ2-1, with D tentatively TRBD1 (5 bases). Germline values: CDR1 MNHEY, CDR2 SVGEGT. The V gene lost 5 bases and the J gene lost 2 bases, with 13 bases spanning the gap. The CDR3 totals 15 residues. CDR3 DNA sequence: TGTGCCAGCAGTACAATAGGGGCGGCCTACAATGAGCAGTTCTTC. It specifies CASSTIGAAYNEQFF.

There are many counts of this clonotype. The V call is TRBV11-2, the J call TRBJ2-3; D might be TRBD2 (6 bases). Looked up from germline, CDR1 is SGHAT and CDR2 is FQNNGV. CDR3 length: 16 residues. V lost 5 bases and J lost 4, with 19 bases in between. The CDR3 sequence: CASSPGLRSSSDTQYF. The DNA of the CDR3 is TGTGCCAGCAGCCCGGGACTCCGGAGCAGTTCAGATACGCAGTATTTT.

This chain links TRBV4-1 with TRBJ2-7; 11 nucleotides line up with TRBD1. CDR1 MGHRA and CDR2 YSYEKL come from the germline V gene. V lost 5 bases, J lost 4 bases, and 10 bases stayed unmatched. The CDR3 runs 16 residues. The CDR3 nucleotides are TGCGCCAGCAGCACAACCACCGGGACAGGGGGATACGAGCAGTACTTC. Translated: CASSTTTGTGGYEQYF.

This clonotype was observed at least ten times. The genes are TRBV12-3 or TRBV12-4 and TRBJ2-5; a weak D match, TRBD2 (6 bases). The CDR3 is 16 residues long. V was shortened by 3 bases and J by 3 bases, with 17 bases between the two germline ends. CDR3: CASSFGWLAYKETQYF. As DNA, the CDR3 is TGTGCCAGCAGTTTTGGGTGGCTAGCGTATAAAGAGACCCAGTACTTC.

This clonotype was seen more than once but under ten times. This chain uses TRBV4-3 with TRBJ2-3; D is undetermined. The CDR3 totals 16 residues. V lost 1 base to trimming and J lost 4 bases, with 15 bases between them. Germline CDR1 is LGHNA and CDR2 is YSLEER. The CDR3 region is CASSQAGGLGPDTQYF. DNA of the CDR3: TGCGCCAGCAGCCAAGCCGGCGGTTTGGGCCCAGATACGCAGTATTTT.

This clonotype was counted between two and nine times. The V call is TRBV20-1, the J call TRBJ2-3; D is possibly TRBD2 (5 bases). Germline V gives CDR1 DFQATT, CDR2 SNEGSKA (reference sequence). The CDR3 has 14 amino acids. The CDR3 region has the DNA TGCAGCGCGGACGGGATCTGGACCACAGATACGCAGTATTTT. Its translation is CSADGIWTTDTQYF.

The V and J genes are TRBV27 and TRBJ1-1; 11 bases are shared with TRBD1. CDR1 is MNHEY and CDR2 is SMNVEV in the germline V gene (reference sequence). This CDR3 contains 13 residues. V shed 2 bases, J shed 10 bases, and the junction held 3 bases outside the gene matches. CDR3 nucleotide sequence: TGTGCCAGCAGTTTAGGACAGGGGGCTGGAGCTTTCTTT. Translation gives CASSLGQGAGAFF.

The chain has TRBV20-1 and TRBJ2-1, with D unresolved. The germline V gene has CDR1 DFQATT and CDR2 SNEGSKA (reference sequence). The CDR3 contains 15 residues. V gave up 4 bases and J gave up 0 bases, with 13 bases separating them. In DNA, the CDR3 is TGCAGTGCTACCCAAGCACGGAGCTCCTACAATGAGCAGTTCTTC. Its translation is CSATQARSSYNEQFF.

The CDR3 bases are TGTGCCAGCAGTTACAACTTAGCGGGAGGGCCAGGATATGAGACCCAGTACTTC. This codes for CASSYNLAGGPGYETQYF. The V gene is TRBV6-5, the J gene TRBJ2-5; 11 nucleotides align to TRBD2. J gave up 5 bases and V 2 bases, and 13 bases lay outside the gene matches. The CDR3 loop spans 18 amino acids. The germline V gene encodes CDR1 MNHEY and CDR2 SVGAGI.

There are a few counts of this clonotype. The rearrangement joins TRBV11-2 to TRBJ2-5, with 10 bases identical to TRBD2. The V gene end was trimmed by 2 bases and the J gene end by 5 bases; junction bases not matched to a gene: 8. The CDR3 spans 16 residues. Germline V gene lookup returns CDR1 SGHAT and CDR2 FQNNGV. CDR3 in amino acids: CASSLPPSGSVETQYF. CDR3 sequence (DNA): TGTGCCAGCAGCTTACCGCCTAGCGGGAGTGTCGAGACCCAGTACTTC.

The rearrangement links TRBV20-1 to TRBJ2-2; TRBD2 matches at 10 bases. The CDR3 totals 18 residues. CDR1 and CDR2 (germline): DFQATT, SNEGSKA (reference sequence). V gave up 5 bases and J gave up 5 bases; unmatched junction bases: 17. The CDR3 DNA sequence: TGCAGTGCTCCCGGGGGGGCTAGCGGGAGAGGGGGAACCGGGGAGCTGTTTTTT. Its protein product is CSAPGGASGRGGTGELFF.